This TCR beta chain was recovered during a study of blood T cell repertoires in COVID-19. Trimming pared 7 bases from V and 4 bases from J, leaving 10 bases between. The germline V gene encodes CDR1 SNHLY and CDR2 FYNNEI. The CDR3 consists of 12 residues. Using immunoSEQ multiplex PCR, the repertoire was profiled, and TCRdb retains in-frame clones only, with some absent. The data contain some 400,000 clones, around 87% of them singletons. The source of this sequence is a woman aged 30 to 39 with COVID-19, enrolled during active disease. The chain uses TRBV2 and TRBJ1-2, with D unclear. The sequencing sample was made of peripheral blood. Here the CDR3 DNA reads TGTGCCAGCAATCCGGTCCCCTATGGCTACACCTTC. It codes for CASNPVPYGYTF.